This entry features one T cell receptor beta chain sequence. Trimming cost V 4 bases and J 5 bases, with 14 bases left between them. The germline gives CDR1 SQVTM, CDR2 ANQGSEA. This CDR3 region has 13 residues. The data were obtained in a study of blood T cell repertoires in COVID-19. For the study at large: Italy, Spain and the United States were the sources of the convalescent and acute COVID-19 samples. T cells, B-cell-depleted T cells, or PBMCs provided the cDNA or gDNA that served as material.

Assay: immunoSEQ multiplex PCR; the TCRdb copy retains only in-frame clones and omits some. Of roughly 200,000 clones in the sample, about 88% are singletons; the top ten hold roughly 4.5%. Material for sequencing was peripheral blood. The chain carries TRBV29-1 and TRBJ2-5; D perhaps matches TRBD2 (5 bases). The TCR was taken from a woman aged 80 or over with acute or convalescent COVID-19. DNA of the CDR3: TGCAGCGTTGGCACTAGAGTGGGCGAGACCCAGTACTTC. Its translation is CSVGTRVGETQYF.